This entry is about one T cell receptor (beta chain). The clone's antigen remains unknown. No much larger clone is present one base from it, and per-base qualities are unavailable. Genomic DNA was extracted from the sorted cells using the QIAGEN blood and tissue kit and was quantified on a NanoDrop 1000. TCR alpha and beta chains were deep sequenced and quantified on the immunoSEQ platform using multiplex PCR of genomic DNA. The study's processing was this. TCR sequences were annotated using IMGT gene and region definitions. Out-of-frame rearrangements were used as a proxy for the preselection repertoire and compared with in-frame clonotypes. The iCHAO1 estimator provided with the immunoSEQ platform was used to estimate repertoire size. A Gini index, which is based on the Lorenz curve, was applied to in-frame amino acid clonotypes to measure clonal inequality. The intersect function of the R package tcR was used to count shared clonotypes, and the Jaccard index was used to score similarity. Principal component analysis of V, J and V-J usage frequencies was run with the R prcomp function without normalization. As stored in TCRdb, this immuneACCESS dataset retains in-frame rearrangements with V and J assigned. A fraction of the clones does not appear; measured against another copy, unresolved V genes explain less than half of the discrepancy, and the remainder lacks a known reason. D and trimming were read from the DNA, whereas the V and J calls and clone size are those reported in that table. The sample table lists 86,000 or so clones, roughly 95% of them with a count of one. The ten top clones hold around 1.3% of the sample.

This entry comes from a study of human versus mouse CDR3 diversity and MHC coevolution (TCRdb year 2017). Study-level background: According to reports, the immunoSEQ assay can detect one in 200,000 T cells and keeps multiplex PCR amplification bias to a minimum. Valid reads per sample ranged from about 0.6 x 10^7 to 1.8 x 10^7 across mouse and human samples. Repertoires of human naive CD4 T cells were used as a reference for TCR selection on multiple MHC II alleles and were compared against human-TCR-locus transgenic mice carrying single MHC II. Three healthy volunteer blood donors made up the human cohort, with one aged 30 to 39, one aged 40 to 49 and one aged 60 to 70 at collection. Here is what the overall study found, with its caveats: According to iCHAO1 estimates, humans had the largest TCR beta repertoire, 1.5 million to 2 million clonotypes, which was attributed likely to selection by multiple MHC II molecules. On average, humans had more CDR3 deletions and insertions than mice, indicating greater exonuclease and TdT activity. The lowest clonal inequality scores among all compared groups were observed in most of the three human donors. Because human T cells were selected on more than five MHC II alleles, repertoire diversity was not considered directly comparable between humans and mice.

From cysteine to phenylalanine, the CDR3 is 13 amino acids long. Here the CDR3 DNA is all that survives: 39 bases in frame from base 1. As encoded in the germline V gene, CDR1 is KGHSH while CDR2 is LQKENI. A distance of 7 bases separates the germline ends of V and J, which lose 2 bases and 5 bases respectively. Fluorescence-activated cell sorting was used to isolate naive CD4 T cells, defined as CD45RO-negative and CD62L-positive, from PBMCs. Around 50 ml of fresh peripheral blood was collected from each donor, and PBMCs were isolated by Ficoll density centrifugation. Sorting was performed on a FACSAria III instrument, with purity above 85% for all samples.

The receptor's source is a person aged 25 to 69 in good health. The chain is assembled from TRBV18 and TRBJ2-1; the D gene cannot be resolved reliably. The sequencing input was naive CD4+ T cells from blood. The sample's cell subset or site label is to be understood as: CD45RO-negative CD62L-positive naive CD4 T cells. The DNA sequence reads TGTGCCAGCTCACCAGGAGAGAACAATGAGCAGTTCTTC. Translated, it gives CASSPGENNEQFF. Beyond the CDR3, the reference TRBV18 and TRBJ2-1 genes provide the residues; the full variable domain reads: NAGVMQNPRHLVRRRGQEARLRCSPMKGHSHVYWYRQLPEEGLKFMVYLQKENIIDESGMPKERFSAEFPKEGPSILRIQQVVRGDSAAYFCASSPGENNEQFFGPGTRLTVL.